This TCR beta chain was obtained from a study of T cell changes during pregnancy in multiple sclerosis. V was pared by 7 bases and J by 4 bases, with 13 bases between. Germline V gene lookup returns CDR1 LNHDA and CDR2 SQIVND (reference sequence). The CDR3 sequence is 13 residues long. Data came from immunoSEQ multiplex PCR; TCRdb stores just in-frame clones and leaves some out. The table records 15,000 to 20,000 clones, over 80% of them present only once. The TCR originated in a female donor in good health, enrolled as a control in a pregnancy study. The sequences come from CD8+ T cells from peripheral blood mononuclear cells, collected after pregnancy. The chain recombines TRBV19 with TRBJ1-2; no firm D call. CDR3 region: CASTPPRLYGYTF. DNA for the CDR3: TGTGCCAGTACCCCTCCGAGGCTCTATGGCTACACCTTC. Full variable domain (missing parts from reference TRBV19 and TRBJ1-2): DGGITQSPKYLFRKEGQNVTLSCEQNLNHDAMYWYRQDPGQGLRLIYYSQIVNDFQKGDIAEGYSVSREKKESFPLTVTSAQKNPTAFYLCASTPPRLYGYTFGSGTRLTVV.